The following is a T cell receptor (beta chain) sequence with its context. Its antigen is not known. This sample stems from a study of cytomegalovirus exposure and HLA in healthy donors. Regarding the study as a whole: It was reported that the classifier diagnosed cytomegalovirus status with high specificity and sensitivity in both the original and validation cohorts. Rarity held for most TCR sequences, but there were some public TCRs that occurred in many donors. Cytomegalovirus-associated TCR beta chains were listed, numbering 164. Specificity for CMV antigens was confirmed in vitro for a few of the CMV-associated chains.

CDR1 is PRHDT and CDR2 is FYEKMQ in the germline V gene (reference sequence). J lost 2 bases, V lost 11 bases, and 4 bases had no gene match. This CDR3 is built from 13 residues. The data were produced by immunoSEQ multiplex PCR, yet TCRdb's version contains in-frame clones alone and is incomplete. The table has roughly 130,000 clones, 85% to 90% seen once; the top ten hold around 3.1%. The sequenced material came from PBMCs. This receptor was obtained from a man aged 25 to 40 in good health and CMV-seronegative. The chain joins TRBV13 to TRBJ2-1, with TRBD2 identical over 9 bases. The CDR3 coding sequence is TGTGCCCAGGCGGGGGGGGCCTACAATGAGCAGTTCTTC. Protein: CAQAGGAYNEQFF.